The clone carrying this T cell receptor (beta chain) was observed a handful of times. This entry comes from a study of blood T cell repertoires in COVID-19. Germline V gives CDR1 SGHRS, CDR2 YFSETQ. CDR3 length: 13 residues. J was trimmed by 3 bases and V by 7 bases; bases with no gene match: 6. Cohort assignment relied on participant-reported clinical history. Assay used: immunoSEQ multiplex PCR; TCRdb lists only in-frame clones, some missing. This table has about 400,000 clones, nearly 90% appearing once. V and J are TRBV5-1 and TRBJ2-7; 8 positions agree with TRBD1. Sequencing was performed on PBMCs or T cells enriched from blood (not recorded which). The TCR sequence derives from a woman under 40 who had recovered from COVID-19. In DNA form, the CDR3 reads TGCGCCAGCCGAGGGACAGGCTTCTACGAGCAGTACTTC. It is translated as CASRGTGFYEQYF. Complete variable domain (other parts from reference TRBV5-1 and TRBJ2-7): KAGVTQTPRYLIKTRGQQVTLSCSPISGHRSVSWYQQTPGQGLQFLFEYFSETQRNKGNFPGRFSGRQFSNSRSEMNVSTLELGDSALYLCASRGTGFYEQYFGPGTRLTVT.